This is a list of T cell receptor beta chains from one sample in a study of type 1 regulatory T cells. TCRdb independently ran MiXCR on the reads; one entry per CDR3 protein. Here the sample spans about 19,000 distinct CDR3 sequences, roughly a tenth being singletons. The material sequenced was CD4+ T cells, either the whole sample or a sorted fraction (not recorded which). Every receptor here comes from a human donor in good health. Both conserved end residues are part of each CDR3. Fields, in order: clone size, D gene, J gene, V gene, CDR3 DNA, CDR3 protein. A D gene is named only where the DNA matches it firmly. Some rows have no size entry. The others give once, few or many, or a class for an expanded clone.

few | TRBD2 | TRBJ2-5 | TRBV20-1 | TGCAGTGCTAGTCTAGCGGGCGCAGAGACCCAGTACTTC | CSASLAGAETQYF
few | NA | TRBJ2-3 | TRBV29-1 | TGCAGCGCCTACGATGGTACGCAGTATTTT | CSAYDGTQYF
NA | NA | TRBJ1-4 | TRBV15 | TGTGCCACCAGCAGAGAAGGAGCGGGGGAAGAAAAACTGTTTTTT | CATSREGAGEEKLFF
few | NA | TRBJ2-3 | TRBV6-2/TRBV6-3 | TGTGCCAGCAGTTACTCGAGGCTCCTCACAGATACGCAGTATTTT | CASSYSRLLTDTQYF
many | NA | TRBJ2-3 | TRBV20-1 | TGCAGTGCTAGAGATGGGACTGGTTTTGTTATATCAGATACGCAGTATTTT | CSARDGTGFVISDTQYF
NA | NA | TRBJ2-5 | TRBV18 | TGTGCCAGCTCACGCGGGGTACAAGAGACCCAGTACTTC | CASSRGVQETQYF
many | NA | TRBJ2-5 | TRBV2 | TGTGCCAGCAGTGAAGTAAGGGAGACCCAGTACTTC | CASSEVRETQYF
NA | NA | TRBJ2-7 | TRBV28 | TGTGCCAGCAGTTTAAACGGCTACGAGCAGTACTTC | CASSLNGYEQYF
medium-sized | NA | TRBJ2-1 | TRBV7-3 | TGTGCCAGCAGCTTTGGGGGAGATGGAGCTATACTGTTCTTC | CASSFGGDGAILFF
many | TRBD1 | TRBJ2-7 | TRBV20-1 | TGCAGTGCCGCGACAGGGCCGAAAAACGAGCAGTACTTC | CSAATGPKNEQYF
NA | NA | TRBJ2-3 | TRBV10-3 | TGTGCCATCACCCCCACTGAAGGCACAGATACGCAGTATTTT | CAITPTEGTDTQYF
many | NA | TRBJ2-7 | TRBV4-3 | TGCGCCAGCAGCCAAGATTCCGGGTGGGGGAACGAGCAGTACTTC | CASSQDSGWGNEQYF
many | NA | TRBJ2-7 | TRBV11-3 | TGTGCCAGCTTTCCCCACGAGGGCGAGCAGTACTTC | CASFPHEGEQYF
NA | TRBD1 | TRBJ2-5 | TRBV30 | TGTGCCTGGAGCCAAAACAGGGGCGGAGAGACCCAGTACTTC | CAWSQNRGGETQYF
many | NA | TRBJ1-2 | TRBV29-1 | TGCAGCGTTGGTCTGGCCGGAAGCTACACCTTC | CSVGLAGSYTF
NA | TRBD1 | TRBJ2-2 | TRBV7-8 | TGTGCCAGCAGCTTAGTACACAGGGGTGTCACCGGGGAGCTGTTTTTT | CASSLVHRGVTGELFF
medium-sized | NA | TRBJ2-2 | TRBV29-1 | TGCAGCGCCCTGACAGAGAACCGGGGGCTGTTTTTT | CSALTENRGLFF
many | TRBD1 | TRBJ2-7 | TRBV10-3 | TGTGCCATCAGTGAGTCGACGGGACAGGGCTCCAAACTAGGGGAGCAGTACTTC | CAISESTGQGSKLGEQYF
many | NA | TRBJ2-5 | TRBV29-1 | TGCAGCTCTCAATCTCAGGGGGAGACCCAGTACTTC | CSSQSQGETQYF
NA | NA | TRBJ2-1 | TRBV20-1 | TGCAGTGCTAGAGATCTTTTACGGACGCGCGACTACAATGAGCAGTTCTTC | CSARDLLRTRDYNEQFF
many | NA | TRBJ2-5 | TRBV6-6 | TGTGCCAGCCGGGGAGAAGAGACCCAGTACTTC | CASRGEETQYF
NA | NA | TRBJ2-7 | TRBV7-2 | TGTGCCAGCAGCCGGGGGCTCCCGCGGGACTACGAGCAGTACTTC | CASSRGLPRDYEQYF
NA | NA | TRBJ2-7 | TRBV12-3/TRBV12-4 | TGTGCCAGCAGTTTGGTTGTATCCTACGAGCAGTACTTC | CASSLVVSYEQYF
NA | TRBD2 | TRBJ2-3 | TRBV28 | TGTGCCAGCAGTTTAAGGCGGGGGAGCACAGATACGCAGTATTTT | CASSLRRGSTDTQYF
NA | NA | TRBJ2-5 | TRBV20-1 | TGCAGTGCTAATAGGGCGGAGACCCAGTACTTC | CSANRAETQYF
NA | NA | TRBJ1-6 | TRBV7-9 | TGTGCCGGCAGCTTAGAGCAGGGTATAGTGGGGGCTGTGCCCCTCCACTTT | CAGSLEQGIVGAVPLHF
many | NA | TRBJ2-4 | TRBV19 | TGTGCCAGCGGGGAAGGCATTCAGTACTTC | CASGEGIQYF
many | NA | TRBJ1-2 | TRBV5-6 | TGTGCCAGCAGCTTGGATCGGCGGATGACGGGTGGCTACACCTTC | CASSLDRRMTGGYTF
medium-sized | TRBD2 | TRBJ2-5 | TRBV28 | TGTGCCAGCAGTTCATTAGCGGGTCGAATCCAAGAGACCCAGTACTTC | CASSSLAGRIQETQYF
medium-sized | TRBD2 | TRBJ2-3 | TRBV7-3 | TGTGCCAGCAGCCCGACCCCTACTAGCGGGAGGGCGGGAGATACGCAGTATTTT | CASSPTPTSGRAGDTQYF
few | TRBD1 | TRBJ2-1 | TRBV20-1 | TGCAGTGCTCGGACAGGGGTCTACAATGAGCAGTTCTTC | CSARTGVYNEQFF
NA | NA | TRBJ2-4 | TRBV6-1 | TGTGCCAGCAGTGATCCCCCAGGGGAGGACATTCAGTACTTC | CASSDPPGEDIQYF
many | NA | TRBJ2-7 | TRBV5-1 | TGCGCCAGCAGCCCGGAGGCAGCCTACGAGCAGTACTTC | CASSPEAAYEQYF
NA | TRBD2 | TRBJ2-5 | TRBV7-2 | TGTGCCAGCAGCTTCGGGGGGGGAGCCGAGACCCAGTACTTC | CASSFGGGAETQYF
many | TRBD2 | TRBJ2-2 | TRBV11-1 | TGTGCCAGCAGCATAGCGGGAGGGAAAACCGGGGAGCTGTTTTTT | CASSIAGGKTGELFF
many | NA | TRBJ2-1 | TRBV5-4 | TGTGCCAGCAGCTTGCCTCAGAATCCATCCTACAATGAGCAGTTCTTC | CASSLPQNPSYNEQFF
few | TRBD2 | TRBJ2-3 | TRBV5-1 | TGCGCCAGCAGCTTGAGGGGACTACCCATGGATACGCAGTATTTT | CASSLRGLPMDTQYF
many | NA | TRBJ1-1 | TRBV2 | TGTGCCAGCAGGAAGAGGGTCGGGGGCACTGAAGCTTTCTTT | CASRKRVGGTEAFF
NA | NA | TRBJ2-7 | TRBV7-9 | TGTGCCAGCAGCTTAGAAGGTATTAACTACGAGCAGTACTTC | CASSLEGINYEQYF
NA | NA | TRBJ2-1 | TRBV5-1 | TGCGCCAGCAGCTTCGGGACTCCTTCCAGAAATGAGCAGTTCTTC | CASSFGTPSRNEQFF
many | NA | TRBJ1-1 | TRBV4-2 | TGTGCCAGCAGCCAAACCTCCGACAGAATGAACACTGAAGCTTTCTTT | CASSQTSDRMNTEAFF